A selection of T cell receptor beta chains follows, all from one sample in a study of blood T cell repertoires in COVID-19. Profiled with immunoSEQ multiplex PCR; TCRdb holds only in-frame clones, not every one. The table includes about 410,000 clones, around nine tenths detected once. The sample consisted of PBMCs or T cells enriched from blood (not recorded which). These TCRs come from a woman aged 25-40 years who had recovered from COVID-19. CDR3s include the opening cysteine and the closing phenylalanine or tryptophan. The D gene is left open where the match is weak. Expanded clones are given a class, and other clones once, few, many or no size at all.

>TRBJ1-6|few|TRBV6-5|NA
TGTGCCAGCAGTTACGGGGGCGCTTCACCCCTCCACTTT
CASSYGGASPLHF
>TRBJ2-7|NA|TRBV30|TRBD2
TGTGCCTGGGCCCTCGGGACTAACTACGAGCAGTACTTC
CAWALGTNYEQYF
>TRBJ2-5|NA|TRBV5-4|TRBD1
TGTGCCAGCAGCTTGCAGGGGGCGATGGAGACCCAGTACTTC
CASSLQGAMETQYF
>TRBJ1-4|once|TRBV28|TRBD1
TGTGCCAGTTTTTCTCCTCAACAGGGGACTAATGAAAAACTGTTTTTT
CASFSPQQGTNEKLFF
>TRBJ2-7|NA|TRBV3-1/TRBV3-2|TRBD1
TGTGCCAGCAGCCAAGTCAGGGTCGACAGGGGGCATTGCTCCGAGCAGTACTTC
CASSQVRVDRGHCSEQYF
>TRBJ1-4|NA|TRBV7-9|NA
TGTGCCAGCAGCTTGGTTGCGGAGACTAATGAAAAACTGTTTTTT
CASSLVAETNEKLFF
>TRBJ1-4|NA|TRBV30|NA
TGTGCCTGGAGTAGGGCCAGGGGCGGAACTAATGAAAAACTGTTTTTT
CAWSRARGGTNEKLFF
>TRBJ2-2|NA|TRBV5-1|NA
TGCGCCAGCAGCTTGGGACTGGCGAACACCGGGGAGCTGTTTTTT
CASSLGLANTGELFF
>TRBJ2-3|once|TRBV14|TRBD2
TGTGCCAGCAGCCTTCGACTAGCGATTAGCACAGATACGCAGTATTTT
CASSLRLAISTDTQYF
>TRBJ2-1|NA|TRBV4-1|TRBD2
TGCGCCAGCAGCCTTCGTAGCGGGAGAGTCTACAATGAGCAGTTCTTC
CASSLRSGRVYNEQFF
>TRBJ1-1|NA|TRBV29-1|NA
TGCAGCGCCGGAGGACTGAACACTGAAGCTTTCTTT
CSAGGLNTEAFF